The 22 T cell receptor beta chains below all came from one sample that was sequenced in a study of identical twins. TCRdb reanalysed the 5' RACE reads using MiXCR and keeps one entry per CDR3 protein. The data show 450,000 or so distinct CDR3 sequences, approximately 15% seen once. The same specimen was also included in a second study, on yellow fever vaccine responses in identical twins.

Sequencing used CD4+ T cells sorted from blood. These receptors all stem from a woman aged 18 to 35 in good health.

This clonotype was recorded many times. The V gene is TRBV7-2, the J gene TRBJ2-7; D possibly corresponds to TRBD2 (5 bases). The V end lost 1 base, the J end lost 2 bases, and 12 bases lay between the germline ends. The CDR3 is 15 residues long. CDR1 is SGHTA and CDR2 is FQGNSA in the germline V gene. CDR3 sequence: CASSLVAGPTYEQYF. The CDR3 DNA reads TGTGCCAGCAGCTTAGTTGCGGGTCCAACCTACGAGCAGTACTTC.

This clonotype showed up just a few times. The rearrangement joins TRBV4-3 to TRBJ2-3, with TRBD2 matching over 12 bases. After removal of 0 bases from V and 1 base from J, the junction contained 5 bases not matched to a gene. Germline V gene data show CDR1 as LGHNA and CDR2 as YSLEER. CDR3 length equals 18 residues. The CDR3 is CASSQDLAGGRGTDTQYF. As DNA, the CDR3 is TGCGCCAGCAGCCAAGACCTAGCGGGAGGGCGAGGCACAGATACGCAGTATTTT.

The J gene is TRBJ2-7, the V gene TRBV3-1; 9 nucleotides align to TRBD2. Trimming took 3 bases from V and 3 from J; bases not matched to a gene: 6. Per the germline V gene, CDR1 is LGHDT and CDR2 is YNNKEL (reference sequence). The CDR3 runs to 15 residues. CDR3 loop: CASSQSGAGGYEQYF. The DNA for the CDR3 is TGTGCCAGCAGCCAGTCTGGAGCGGGGGGCTACGAGCAGTACTTC.

This clonotype was observed a handful of times. CDR3 residues: CASRGTDRADNEQFF. DNA for the CDR3: TGTGCCAGCAGAGGAACGGACAGGGCTGACAATGAGCAGTTCTTC. The gene calls are TRBV6-1 and TRBJ2-1; TRBD1 matches at 8 bases. Losses at the gene ends were 6 bases for V and 5 bases for J; bases not matched to a gene: 9. CDR1 is MNHNS, CDR2 SASEGT, per germline. The CDR3 runs 15 residues.

The gene calls are TRBV4-3 and TRBJ2-7; 10 nucleotides line up with TRBD2. Germline loops: CDR1 LGHNA, CDR2 YSLEER. This CDR3 contains 15 residues. The ends lost 2 bases at V and 2 bases at J; junction bases unmatched: 3. The CDR3 sequence is CASSQQLAGTYEQYF. As DNA, the CDR3 is TGCGCCAGCAGCCAACAACTAGCGGGGACCTACGAGCAGTACTTC.

This clonotype was seen more than once but under ten times. This rearrangement joins TRBV4-3 to TRBJ2-2; D not certain. The V gene lost 8 bases and the J gene lost 4 bases, with 14 bases spanning the gap. In germline, CDR1 is LGHNA, CDR2 YSLEER. This CDR3 spans 14 amino acids. CDR3 in DNA: TGCGCCAGCGGGCCCGATGAGAGCACCGGGGAGCTGTTTTTT. The encoded protein is CASGPDESTGELFF.

This clonotype was detected a few times. The chain links TRBV29-1 to TRBJ1-1, with D unclear. The CDR3 is 13 residues long. Germline assignment: CDR1 SQVTM and CDR2 ANQGSEA. Trimming took 6 bases from V and 5 from J, leaving 16 bases between them. Here the CDR3 reads CSVVGRRWTEAFF. CDR3 nucleotides: TGCAGCGTGGTAGGACGTAGGTGGACTGAAGCTTTCTTT.

The V gene is TRBV7-9, the J gene TRBJ1-1, with a weak D call TRBD1 (5 bases). The V gene lost 5 bases and the J gene lost 5 bases, with 18 bases spanning the gap. CDR3 size: 15 residues. Germline lookup yields CDR1 SEHNR and CDR2 FQNEAQ (reference sequence). The CDR3 is CASSQVGGMGTEAFF. DNA of the CDR3: TGTGCCAGCAGCCAAGTGGGGGGGATGGGGACTGAAGCTTTCTTT. The entire variable domain, with the rest obtained from reference TRBV7-9 and TRBJ1-1, is as follows: DTGVSQNPRHKITKRGQNVTFRCDPISEHNRLYWYRQTLGQGPEFLTYFQNEAQLEKSRLLSDRFSAERPKGSFSTLEIQRTEQGDSAMYLCASSQVGGMGTEAFFGQGTRLTVV.

The chain joins TRBV10-3 to TRBJ2-2; 9 nucleotides match TRBD2. Germline V CDR1 and CDR2: ENHRY, SYGVKD. J lost 0 bases, V lost 10 bases, and 6 bases had no gene match. The CDR3 has 15 residues. The CDR3 sequence: CATRTSAANTGELFF. Written as DNA, the CDR3 is TGTGCCACCCGGACTAGCGCAGCGAACACCGGGGAGCTGTTTTTT.

The chain couples TRBV3-1 to TRBJ2-1; D perhaps matches TRBD2 (5 bases). Trimming took off 0 bases at V and 9 bases at J, with 12 bases between the two ends. This CDR3 has 14 amino acids. Germline V lookup: CDR1 LGHDT, CDR2 YNNKEL (reference sequence). CDR3 sequence: CASSQERLAGEQFF. The CDR3 bases are TGTGCCAGCAGCCAAGAACGCCTAGCAGGTGAGCAGTTCTTC.

The CDR3: CASSHGTSGYNEQFF. As DNA, the CDR3 is TGTGCCAGCAGCCACGGGACTAGCGGTTACAATGAGCAGTTCTTC. V and J are TRBV4-2 and TRBJ2-1, with TRBD2 identical over 11 bases. Germline V gene lookup returns CDR1 LGHNA and CDR2 YNFKEQ. CDR3 length: 15 amino acids. Trimming removed 3 bases from V and 4 bases from J; junction bases left unmatched: 2.

Only a few counts were recorded for this clonotype. V gene TRBV29-1 combines with J gene TRBJ2-5, with TRBD1 matching over 7 bases. The CDR3 is 13 residues long. Germline CDR1 is SQVTM and CDR2 is ANQGSEA. V shed 7 bases and J 7 bases; nucleotides not matched to a gene: 12. The CDR3 DNA is TGCAGCGCCCCGACAGGGAGTTTTGGGACCCAGTACTTC. It yields the protein CSAPTGSFGTQYF.

The CDR3 here is CASSQLLGGLSSYNEQFF. The CDR3 nucleotides read TGCGCCAGCAGCCAACTACTTGGCGGCCTGAGCTCCTACAATGAGCAGTTCTTC. The chain links TRBV4-3 to TRBJ2-1; D not resolved. Trimming pared 2 bases from V and 0 bases from J, leaving 17 bases between. CDR1 and CDR2 from the germline V gene are LGHNA and YSLEER. The CDR3 spans 18 residues.

The V call is TRBV7-6, the J call TRBJ2-1; D possibly corresponds to TRBD2 (6 bases). The CDR3 is 12 amino acids. Germline CDR1 SGHVS, CDR2 FNYEAQ. V was trimmed by 6 bases and J by 11 bases, leaving 14 bases between them. This CDR3 is CASSPETRQQFF. For the CDR3, the DNA is TGTGCCAGCAGTCCCGAGACTAGACAGCAGTTCTTC.

The genes are TRBV29-1 and TRBJ2-5; no clear D. V was cut by 4 bases and J by 3 bases, with 6 bases left in between. Per germline, CDR1 SQVTM and CDR2 ANQGSEA. The CDR3 is 11 amino acids. The CDR3 reads CSVVSEETQYF. The CDR3 DNA follows: TGCAGCGTTGTCTCTGAAGAGACCCAGTACTTC. Looking up the rest from reference TRBV29-1 and TRBJ2-5 gives the full variable domain: SAVISQKPSRDICQRGTSLTIQCQVDSQVTMMFWYRQQPGQSLTLIATANQGSEATYESGFVIDKFPISRPNLTFSTLTVSNMSPEDSSIYLCSVVSEETQYFGPGTRLLVL.

The V call is TRBV4-2, the J call TRBJ2-7; 11 positions agree with TRBD2. This CDR3 spans 15 amino acids. Germline V lookup: CDR1 LGHNA, CDR2 YNFKEQ. V gave up 3 bases and J gave up 3 bases; unmatched junction bases: 4. CDR3 coding DNA: TGTGCCAGCAGCCAGACTAGCGGGACTTACTACGAGCAGTACTTC. Its translation: CASSQTSGTYYEQYF.

This clonotype was seen a handful of times. The gene calls are TRBV18 and TRBJ2-7; 11 bases match TRBD1. This CDR3 has 16 amino acids. V lost 3 bases to trimming and J lost 3 bases; unmatched junction nucleotides: 7. Germline V CDR1 and CDR2: KGHSH, LQKENI. The CDR3 sequence is CASSPSAGTGGYEQYF. As DNA, the CDR3 is TGTGCCAGCTCACCTTCAGCCGGGACAGGGGGCTACGAGCAGTACTTC.

The rearrangement uses TRBV4-2 and TRBJ2-3; 11 bases are a match to TRBD2. V lost 1 base to trimming and J lost 4 bases; unmatched junction nucleotides: 4. This CDR3 is built from 16 residues. In germline, CDR1 is LGHNA, CDR2 YNFKEQ. CDR3 bases: TGTGCCAGCAGCCAAGGGCAACTAGCGGGAGCAGATACGCAGTATTTT. It translates to CASSQGQLAGADTQYF.

CDR3 in amino acids: CASSRPSRSSYEQYF. The CDR3 DNA is TGTGCCAGCAGTCGCCCCTCCAGGAGCTCCTACGAGCAGTACTTC. The chain joins TRBV28 to TRBJ2-7; D call uncertain. CDR3 length equals 15 residues. V was cut by 5 bases and J by 0 bases, with 14 bases left in between. Germline CDR1 reads MDHEN; CDR2 reads SYDVKM.

This clonotype was counted only a few times. The chain links TRBV6-2 or TRBV6-3 to TRBJ2-1; 7 nucleotides match TRBD2. This CDR3 spans 16 amino acids. The V gene end was trimmed by 4 bases and the J gene end by 2 bases; junction bases not matched to a gene: 8. The germline CDR1 and CDR2 sequences are MNHEY and SVGEGT. Here the CDR3 DNA reads TGTGCCAGCAGTTCGGATCGGGGGGTCGCCTACAATGAGCAGTTCTTC. This gives the protein CASSSDRGVAYNEQFF.

The chain recombines TRBV6-2 or TRBV6-3 with TRBJ2-2, with a weak D call TRBD1 (6 bases). Per germline, CDR1 MNHEY and CDR2 SVGEGT. Trimming removed 8 bases at V and 9 bases at J, with 13 bases between. This CDR3 is built from 12 residues. The CDR3 loop reads CASQQGPWELFF. In DNA form, the CDR3 reads TGTGCCAGCCAACAGGGTCCCTGGGAGCTGTTTTTT.

This clonotype was seen many times. The V call is TRBV15, the J call TRBJ2-4; D is ambiguous. The germline V gene encodes CDR1 LNHNV and CDR2 YYDKDF (reference sequence). The CDR3 spans 16 residues. V lost 5 bases and J lost 0, with 14 bases in between. In nucleotides, the CDR3 is TGTGCCACCAGCGCCCGGACGGACCTAGCCAAAAACATTCAGTACTTC. Residues: CATSARTDLAKNIQYF.